These T cell receptor beta chains were read from a single sample in a study of human T cells and chemical hapten exposure. TCRdb fed the RACE reads into MiXCR, producing one record per CDR3 protein. Of under 100,000 distinct CDR3 sequences listed, about an eighth are singletons. Sequences were derived from whole blood, sampled in connection with sensitization to the hapten diphenylcyclopropenone (DPC). These receptor sequences come from a middle-aged woman with alopecia areata. Some clones in this sample may be carry-over from other donors' samples. Each CDR3 is given with its conserved first and last residue. A D gene is named only where the DNA matches it firmly. Some rows mark clone size as missing; the rest say once, few, many or name a class of expanded clone.

J: TRBJ2-7; V: TRBV5-1; size: many; D: .; CDR3: CASSLAPGKVYEQYF; DNA: TGCGCCAGCAGCTTGGCCCCAGGAAAGGTCTACGAGCAGTACTTC
J: TRBJ1-2; V: TRBV5-1; size: many; D: .; CDR3: CASSLDPQSNYGYTF; DNA: TGCGCCAGCAGCTTGGACCCACAGAGCAACTATGGCTACACCTTC
J: TRBJ2-1; V: TRBV10-3; size: few; D: .; CDR3: CAISEPISGQEDYNEQFF; DNA: TGTGCCATCAGTGAGCCAATATCGGGGCAGGAGGACTACAATGAGCAGTTCTTC
J: TRBJ1-2; V: TRBV7-9; size: few; D: .; CDR3: CASSRGQTSYGYTF; DNA: TGTGCCAGCAGCCGAGGACAGACATCCTATGGCTACACCTTC
J: TRBJ1-2; V: TRBV12-3/TRBV12-4; size: few; D: TRBD1; CDR3: CASSQGTEYGYTF; DNA: TGTGCCAGCAGTCAAGGGACAGAATATGGCTACACCTTC
J: TRBJ2-1; V: TRBV29-1; size: .; D: .; CDR3: CSVASVEQFF; DNA: TGCAGCGTCGCTAGCGTTGAGCAGTTCTTC
J: TRBJ1-2; V: TRBV30; size: many; D: .; CDR3: CAWSVNSRYGYTF; DNA: TGTGCCTGGAGTGTAAATAGCCGATATGGCTACACCTTC
J: TRBJ2-1; V: TRBV30; size: few; D: .; CDR3: CAWRSDGYNEQFF; DNA: TGTGCCTGGAGGTCTGACGGGTACAATGAGCAGTTCTTC
J: TRBJ1-2; V: TRBV28; size: .; D: .; CDR3: CASSLRDGTYGYTF; DNA: TGTGCCAGCAGTTTAAGGGACGGAACTTATGGCTACACCTTC
J: TRBJ2-3; V: TRBV19; size: .; D: TRBD1; CDR3: CATKPGTGGDTQYF; DNA: TGTGCCACCAAACCCGGGACAGGGGGAGATACGCAGTATTTT
J: TRBJ1-1; V: TRBV29-1; size: .; D: .; CDR3: CSVARGNTEAFF; DNA: TGCAGCGTTGCCCGGGGTAACACTGAAGCTTTCTTT